The 14 T cell receptor beta chains given below trace back to one sample, sequenced in a study of blood T cell repertoires in COVID-19. Sequencing used immunoSEQ multiplex PCR; TCRdb keeps in-frame clones, though not all of them. The sample lists approximately 98,000 clones; 60% to 85% were seen once. The sample comprised peripheral blood. Receptor source: a woman between 40 and 50 years old with acute or convalescent COVID-19.

V gene TRBV24-1 combines with J gene TRBJ2-3; unclear D gene. V lost 7 bases, J lost 5 bases, and 6 bases lay in between. Germline V gene lookup returns CDR1 KGHDR and CDR2 SFDVKD. This CDR3 is built from 11 residues. Here the CDR3 reads CATSQKDTQYF. The CDR3 DNA reads TGTGCCACCAGCCAGAAAGATACGCAGTATTTT.

The chain has TRBV11-3 and TRBJ1-2; 7 nucleotides line up with TRBD1. This CDR3 spans 13 amino acids. Germline CDR1 and CDR2: SGHNT and YENEEA. V lost 1 base, J lost 8 bases, and 4 bases stayed unmatched. The CDR3 DNA follows: TGTGCCAGCAGCTTAGGACAGGGTATCGGCTACACCTTC. This encodes CASSLGQGIGYTF.

The chain has TRBV28 and TRBJ2-7; D is unresolved. Trimming stripped 3 bases from V and 0 bases from J, with 21 bases between. This CDR3 is built from 18 residues. The germline V gene has CDR1 MDHEN and CDR2 SYDVKM. CDR3 bases: TGTGCCAGCAGTTTCGTAAGAGGTCCTCTATGGAGCTCCTACGAGCAGTACTTC. Protein product: CASSFVRGPLWSSYEQYF.

V is TRBV7-2 and J is TRBJ2-3, with 7 bases matching TRBD2. The CDR3 runs 17 residues. Germline V CDR1 and CDR2: SGHTA, FQGNSA. V was pared by 2 bases and J by 5 bases, with 13 bases of the junction left unmatched. The CDR3 sequence: CASSLSGVGGVEDTQYF. The CDR3 DNA is TGTGCCAGCAGCTTAAGCGGGGTCGGCGGGGTGGAAGATACGCAGTATTTT.

This clone occurred once. The genes are TRBV18 and TRBJ1-1; 10 nucleotides match TRBD1. The CDR3 runs to 14 residues. Germline V gene data show CDR1 as KGHSH and CDR2 as LQKENI. Trimming cost V 5 bases and J 5 bases; bases outside gene matches: 5. DNA of the CDR3: TGTGCCAGCTCAGAAGTGGGACAGGGGACTGAAGCTTTCTTT. Residues: CASSEVGQGTEAFF.

CDR3 loop: CSVDHGLAGTTDTQYF. The CDR3 nucleotides read TGCAGCGTTGACCACGGACTAGCGGGGACCACAGATACGCAGTATTTT. The chain carries TRBV29-1 and TRBJ2-3, with 12 nucleotides matching TRBD2. Trimming cost V 3 bases and J 2 bases; bases outside gene matches: 6. Germline V gives CDR1 SQVTM, CDR2 ANQGSEA. The CDR3 has 16 residues.

V usage is TRBV7-2 and J usage is TRBJ2-7; D not certain. This CDR3 has 14 residues. V shed 8 bases and J shed 0 bases, with 14 bases lying between them. Germline V gene sequence: CDR1 SGHTA, CDR2 FQGNSA. The CDR3 DNA sequence: TGTGCCAGCGAAACAAACACGTACTCCTACGAGCAGTACTTC. The encoded protein is CASETNTYSYEQYF.

This clone was observed a few times. The chain joins TRBV14 to TRBJ1-2; possibly TRBD1 for D (6 bases). Germline CDR1 is SGHDN and CDR2 is FVKESK. Trimming cost V 1 base and J 6 bases, with 9 bases left between them. CDR3 length equals 13 residues. In nucleotides, the CDR3 is TGTGCCAGCAGCCAAGCAGGGGTCCATGGCTACACCTTC. Protein product: CASSQAGVHGYTF.

This chain joins TRBV19 and TRBJ1-2, with 7 nucleotides matching TRBD1. Germline V gives CDR1 LNHDA, CDR2 SQIVND (reference sequence). This CDR3 comprises 15 residues. Losses at the gene ends were 4 bases for V and 3 bases for J; bases not matched to a gene: 8. The CDR3 spells CASSTRQGSHYGYTF. The CDR3 DNA reads as TGTGCCAGTAGTACCCGACAGGGTTCTCACTATGGCTACACCTTC.

The chain recombines TRBV4-3 with TRBJ1-1; TRBD1 agrees at 8 bases. J lost 1 base, V lost 1 base, and 2 bases had no gene match. CDR1 is LGHNA and CDR2 is YSLEER in the germline V gene. This CDR3 has 15 amino acids. The CDR3 coding sequence is TGCGCCAGCAGCCAAGGGACAGGGAAGAACACTGAAGCTTTCTTT. Translation: CASSQGTGKNTEAFF.

The chain recombines TRBV5-1 with TRBJ1-4; D is undetermined. The CDR3 extends over 14 amino acids. V lost 0 bases to trimming and J lost 7 bases, with 10 bases between them. Germline-derived CDR1 and CDR2 are SGHRS and YFSETQ. The CDR3 coding sequence is TGCGCCAGCAGCTTGGTTAGGGAGTCTGAAAAACTGTTTTTT. Amino acids: CASSLVRESEKLFF.

V is TRBV5-5 and J is TRBJ2-5, with 7 bases matching TRBD2. In germline, CDR1 is SGHKS, CDR2 YYEKEE (reference sequence). V shed 0 bases and J 5 bases; nucleotides not matched to a gene: 7. This CDR3 comprises 15 residues. The CDR3: CASSLEGGAHETQYF. The CDR3 DNA is TGTGCCAGCAGCTTGGAGGGAGGGGCCCATGAGACCCAGTACTTC.

This sequence joins TRBV5-1 and TRBJ1-1; 9 nucleotides match TRBD1. The CDR3 covers 13 residues. The germline V gene has CDR1 SGHRS and CDR2 YFSETQ. The V segment lost 3 bases and the J segment 3 bases; nucleotides outside the gene matches: 0. The CDR3 loop reads CASSWDRDTEAFF. CDR3 nucleotides: TGCGCCAGCAGCTGGGACAGGGACACTGAAGCTTTCTTT.

V and J are TRBV3-1 (or the pseudogene TRBV3-2) and TRBJ1-1; 7 positions agree with TRBD1. The germline V gene has CDR1 LGHDT and CDR2 YNNKEL (reference sequence). The CDR3 covers 13 residues. V shed 3 bases, J shed 4 bases, and the junction held 2 bases outside the gene matches. In DNA, the CDR3 is TGTGCCAGCAGCCACCCAGGGGGCACTGAAGCTTTCTTT. Encoded protein: CASSHPGGTEAFF.